The TCR beta chain described here comes from a study of T-cell reconstitution after alpha-beta-depleted transplantation in children. A word on this clonotype: As yet, its antigen is unknown. A much larger clone lies one base from this, so it may be a read error.

CDR3 length equals 15 residues. Germline V gene sequence: CDR1 ENHRY, CDR2 SYGVKD. Unique molecular identifiers were built into the TCRbeta library. TCRdb recomputed calls from the PCR reads with MiXCR, one row per CDR3 protein. Of around 78,000 distinct CDR3 sequences in the sample, 13% to 15% were seen once. Study conclusions and caveats: Most T-cell counts and diversity one year after the transplant came from T cells that were newly produced. At around two months after transplant, the alpha-beta T cells were reportedly derived from several hundred expanded clones that came from non-depleted graft cells.

The TCR was taken from a male patient between 2 and 15 years old who had a stem cell transplant for acute lymphoblastic leukemia, so the T cells may come from the graft donor. The chain recombines TRBV10-3 with TRBJ2-7; 7 nucleotides line up with TRBD2. Sample: PBMCs, mostly from graft donor cells, taken 180 days after TCRalphabeta/CD19-depleted stem cell transplant. The CDR3 DNA sequence: TGTGCCATCAGTGAGCCCGGTGGGGGGGTTCCCGAGCATTACTTC. Residues: CAISEPGGGVPEHYF.